This entry features one T cell receptor beta chain sequence. It was with 60 Vbeta and 13 Jbeta primers that the PCR ran. Profiled with immunoSEQ multiplex PCR; TCRdb holds only in-frame clones, not every one. The table has under 200,000 clones, 70% to 80% seen once. The source of the sample is a study of cytomegalovirus exposure and HLA in healthy donors. The CDR3 contains 16 residues. Germline CDR1 and CDR2: KGHSH and LQKENI. With V trimmed by 4 bases and J by 2 bases, 3 bases remained unmatched. This receptor was taken from a man aged 45-65 years in good health and CMV-seropositive. The J gene is TRBJ2-3, the V gene TRBV18; 13 bases fit TRBD2. The sequencing input was PBMCs. In nucleotides, the CDR3 is TGTGCCAGCTCACAGGGACTAGCGGGGCTCACAGATACGCAGTATTTT. Amino acid sequence: CASSQGLAGLTDTQYF.